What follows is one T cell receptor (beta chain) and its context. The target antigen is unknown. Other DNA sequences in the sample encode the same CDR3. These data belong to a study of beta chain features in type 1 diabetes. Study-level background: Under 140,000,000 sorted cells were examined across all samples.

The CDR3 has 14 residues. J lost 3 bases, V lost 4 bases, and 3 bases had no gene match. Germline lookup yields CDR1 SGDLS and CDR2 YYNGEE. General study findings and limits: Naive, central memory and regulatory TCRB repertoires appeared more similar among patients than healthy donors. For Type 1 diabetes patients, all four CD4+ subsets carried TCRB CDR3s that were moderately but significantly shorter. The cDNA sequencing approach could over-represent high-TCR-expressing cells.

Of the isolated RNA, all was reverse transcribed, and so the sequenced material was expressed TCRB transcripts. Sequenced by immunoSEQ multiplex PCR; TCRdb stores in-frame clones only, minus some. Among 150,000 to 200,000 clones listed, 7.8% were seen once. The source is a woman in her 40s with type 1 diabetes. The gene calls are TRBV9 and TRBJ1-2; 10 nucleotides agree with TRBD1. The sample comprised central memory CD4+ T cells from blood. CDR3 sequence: CASSPGQGDYGYTF. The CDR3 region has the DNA TGTGCCAGCAGCCCCGGACAGGGGGACTATGGCTACACCTTC.